The T cell receptor beta chain under discussion was sequenced for a study of shared clonotypes between healthy human individuals. Study details: CD4 naive and memory got three plates each, CD8 naive two, CD8 memory one.

Comment on this clone: Its antigen is unknown.

Data came from immunoSEQ multiplex PCR; TCRdb stores just in-frame clones and leaves some out. Seen here are 2 million to 2.5 million clones, around 92% observed once, and the top ten hold 0.37%. Study-wide points: Four donors shared approximately 5% of their naive CD4 clonotypes.

Germline CDR1 reads MDHEN; CDR2 reads SYDVKM. This CDR3 is 13 amino acids long. Sequences were obtained from naive CD4+ T cells from PBMCs. Subset defined: CD45RA+ positively selected. The rearrangement joins TRBV28 to TRBJ2-7; D is tentatively TRBD1 or TRBD2 (5 bases each). This receptor was taken from a young man in good health. Some clones in this sample may be carry-over from other donors' samples. As DNA, the CDR3 is TGTGGCTCAGGGAGCTCTGAGACCTACGAGCAGTACTTC. This translates into CGSGSSETYEQYF. Complete variable domain (other parts from reference TRBV28 and TRBJ2-7): DVKVTQSSRYLVKRTGEKVFLECVQDMDHENMFWYRQDPGLGLRLIYFSYDVKMKEKGDIPEGYSVSREKKERFSLILESASTNQTSMYLCGSGSSETYEQYFGPGTRLTVT.